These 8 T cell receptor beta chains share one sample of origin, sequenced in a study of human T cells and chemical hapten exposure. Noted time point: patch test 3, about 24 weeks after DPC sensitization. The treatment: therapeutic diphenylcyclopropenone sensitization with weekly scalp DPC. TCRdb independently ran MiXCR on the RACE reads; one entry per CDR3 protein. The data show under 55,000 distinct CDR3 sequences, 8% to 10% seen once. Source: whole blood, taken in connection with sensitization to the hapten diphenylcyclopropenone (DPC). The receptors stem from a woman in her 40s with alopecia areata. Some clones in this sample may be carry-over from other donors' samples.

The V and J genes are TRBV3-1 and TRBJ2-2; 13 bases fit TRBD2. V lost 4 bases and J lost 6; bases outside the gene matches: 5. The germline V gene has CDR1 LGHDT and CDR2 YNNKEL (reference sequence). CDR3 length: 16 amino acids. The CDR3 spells CASSLTSGGASGELFF. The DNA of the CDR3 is TGTGCCAGCAGCCTAACTAGCGGGGGGGCCTCCGGGGAGCTGTTTTTT.

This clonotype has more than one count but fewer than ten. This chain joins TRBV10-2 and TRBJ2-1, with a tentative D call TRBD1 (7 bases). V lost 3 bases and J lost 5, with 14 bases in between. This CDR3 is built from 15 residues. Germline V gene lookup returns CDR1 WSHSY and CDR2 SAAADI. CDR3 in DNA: TGCGCCAGCAGTGAAGGCCCAGGGGGGCACAATGAGCAGTTCTTC. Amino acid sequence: CASSEGPGGHNEQFF.

Written as DNA, the CDR3 is TGTGCCAGCAGCGTAATGGGGAACACCGGGGAGCTGTTTTTT. Protein product: CASSVMGNTGELFF. This chain uses TRBV9 with TRBJ2-2; D ambiguous. The V end was cut by 1 base, the J end by 1 base, with 5 bases between. The CDR3 loop spans 14 amino acids. Germline loops: CDR1 SGDLS, CDR2 YYNGEE.

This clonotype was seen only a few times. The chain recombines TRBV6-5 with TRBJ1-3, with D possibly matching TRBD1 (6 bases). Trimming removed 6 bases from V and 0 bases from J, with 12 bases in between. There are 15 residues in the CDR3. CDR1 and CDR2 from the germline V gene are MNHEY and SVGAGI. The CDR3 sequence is CASSLTGFSGNTIYF. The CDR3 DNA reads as TGTGCCAGCAGCTTAACAGGGTTCTCTGGAAACACCATATATTTT.

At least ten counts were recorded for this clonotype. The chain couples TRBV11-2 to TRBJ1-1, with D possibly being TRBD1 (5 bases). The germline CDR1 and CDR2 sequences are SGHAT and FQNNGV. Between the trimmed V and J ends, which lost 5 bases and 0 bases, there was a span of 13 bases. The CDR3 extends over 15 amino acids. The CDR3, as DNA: TGTGCCAGCAGCCACCGCGGAGGGGTGAACACTGAAGCTTTCTTT. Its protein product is CASSHRGGVNTEAFF.

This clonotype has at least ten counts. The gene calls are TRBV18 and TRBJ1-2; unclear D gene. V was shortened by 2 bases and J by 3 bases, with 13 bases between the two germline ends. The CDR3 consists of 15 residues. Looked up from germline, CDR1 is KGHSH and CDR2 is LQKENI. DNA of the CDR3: TGTGCCAGCTCACCAAGTATGAGGGCTTACTATGGCTACACCTTC. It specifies CASSPSMRAYYGYTF.

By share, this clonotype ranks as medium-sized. DNA of the CDR3: TGTGCCAGCACCTCCGGGACAGAAACCGGGGAGCTGTTTTTT. Its translation is CASTSGTETGELFF. The genes are TRBV3-1 and TRBJ2-2; 7 bases are shared with TRBD1. CDR1 and CDR2 (germline): LGHDT, YNNKEL (reference sequence). This CDR3 is 14 amino acids long. With V trimmed by 7 bases and J by 5 bases, 7 bases remained unmatched. The entire variable domain, with the rest obtained from reference TRBV3-1 and TRBJ2-2, is as follows: DTAVSQTPKYLVTQMGNDKSIKCEQNLGHDTMYWYKQDSKKFLKIMFSYNNKELIINETVPNRFSPKSPDKAHLNLHINSLELGDSAVYFCASTSGTETGELFFGEGSRLTVL.

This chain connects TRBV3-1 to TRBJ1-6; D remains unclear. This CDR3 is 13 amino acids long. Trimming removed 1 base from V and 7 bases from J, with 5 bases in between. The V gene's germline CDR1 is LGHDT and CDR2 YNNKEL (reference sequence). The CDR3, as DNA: TGTGCCAGCAGCCAAGGGGCCAATTCACCCCTCCACTTT. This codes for CASSQGANSPLHF. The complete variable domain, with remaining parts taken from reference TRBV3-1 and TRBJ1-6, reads DTAVSQTPKYLVTQMGNDKSIKCEQNLGHDTMYWYKQDSKKFLKIMFSYNNKELIINETVPNRFSPKSPDKAHLNLHINSLELGDSAVYFCASSQGANSPLHFGNGTRLTVT.